Listed below are T cell receptor beta chains from one sample, sequenced in a study of response to subunit inactivated influenza vaccine. One entry per CDR3 protein results from TCRdb running MiXCR on the RT-PCR reads. The sample includes hundreds of thousands of distinct CDR3 sequences, roughly 22% seen only once; the top ten take 10%. The sequences come from PBMCs from blood, collected less than 22 months after vaccination. All receptors derive from a man between 50 and 69 years old who received an inactivated influenza vaccine. Each CDR3 is given with its conserved first and last residue. The D gene is left open where the match is weak. The size field is filled for only some rows; it gives once, few, many or a size class.

d_call: .; clone_size: many; v_call: TRBV6-1; j_call: TRBJ1-6; cdr3_nt: TGTGCCAGCAGACCTACCCGGGTCTCGCCCGCACCCCTCCACTTT; cdr3_aa: CASRPTRVSPAPLHF
d_call: .; clone_size: .; v_call: TRBV27; j_call: TRBJ1-1; cdr3_nt: TGTGCCAGCACCTTGAGGGGACACAAGCATGAAGCTTTCTTT; cdr3_aa: CASTLRGHKHEAFF
d_call: .; clone_size: .; v_call: TRBV19; j_call: TRBJ2-7; cdr3_nt: TGTGCCAGTAGTACAACAGGGCCCTACGAGCAGTACTTC; cdr3_aa: CASSTTGPYEQYF
d_call: .; clone_size: .; v_call: TRBV29-1; j_call: TRBJ2-1; cdr3_nt: TGCAGCGCCTTTTTGACTAGCTCCTACAATGAGCAGTTCTTC; cdr3_aa: CSAFLTSSYNEQFF
d_call: TRBD1; clone_size: once; v_call: TRBV6-1; j_call: TRBJ2-7; cdr3_nt: TGTGCCAGCAGCAGGGACAGGGCCCTATGGGAGCAGTACTTC; cdr3_aa: CASSRDRALWEQYF
d_call: .; clone_size: .; v_call: TRBV6-2/TRBV6-3; j_call: TRBJ2-5; cdr3_nt: TGTGCCAGCAGTTACTCCCAGCGGGCGATCCAAGAGACCCAGTACTTC; cdr3_aa: CASSYSQRAIQETQYF
d_call: .; clone_size: few; v_call: TRBV10-3; j_call: TRBJ2-5; cdr3_nt: TGTGCCATCAGTTTCGACTGGCAAGAGACCCAGTACTTC; cdr3_aa: CAISFDWQETQYF
d_call: .; clone_size: .; v_call: TRBV4-2; j_call: TRBJ2-2; cdr3_nt: TGTGCCAGCAGCCAAAATAGCGGAAACACCGGGGAGCTGTTTTTT; cdr3_aa: CASSQNSGNTGELFF
d_call: TRBD1; clone_size: .; v_call: TRBV4-2; j_call: TRBJ1-2; cdr3_nt: TGTGCCAGCAGCCAAGATAAGGGACAGATATATGGCTACACCTTC; cdr3_aa: CASSQDKGQIYGYTF
d_call: TRBD1; clone_size: .; v_call: TRBV29-1; j_call: TRBJ1-1; cdr3_nt: TGCGCAACCCTCGGCGGGACAGTACAGAACACTGAAGCTTTCTTT; cdr3_aa: CATLGGTVQNTEAFF